This T cell receptor beta chain was identified during a study of cytomegalovirus exposure and HLA in healthy donors. Study-level findings and limits: Most TCR beta V segments were productive about 87% or about 30% of the time in an earlier analysis. A list of approximately 160 TCR beta chains associated with cytomegalovirus was given. Presence/absence analysis assumed near-uniform sequencing depth across donors.

This clone was observed a handful of times. The antigen is not known. The germline gives CDR1 LGHNA, CDR2 YSLEER. V lost 3 bases to trimming and J lost 4 bases; unmatched junction nucleotides: 2. CDR3 length: 14 residues. PCR used 60 Vbeta primers and 13 Jbeta primers. Repertoires were generated with immunoSEQ multiplex PCR, while TCRdb's copy carries only in-frame clones and drops some. Of approximately 150,000 clones in the sample, 77% were seen once. All the people who gave samples were healthy bone marrow donors. The TCR originated in a man aged 25-45 years in good health and CMV-seropositive. Specimen: PBMCs. This chain connects TRBV4-3 to TRBJ2-2, with 7 bases aligning to TRBD2. CDR3 DNA sequence: TGCGCCAGCAGCCAGCGGGGGACCACCGGGGAGCTGTTTTTT. This encodes CASSQRGTTGELFF.